Listed below are T cell receptor beta chains from one sample, sequenced in a study of blood T cell repertoires in COVID-19. Libraries were prepared by immunoSEQ multiplex PCR; TCRdb keeps only in-frame clonotypes and omits some of them. The sample shows about 250,000 clones, 80% to 90% of them seen only once. What was sequenced was PBMCs or T cells enriched from blood (not recorded which). The source of these receptors is a woman in her late teens or twenties who had recovered from COVID-19. Both conserved end residues are part of each CDR3. A D gene is named only where the DNA matches it firmly. For some rows the clone size is stated as once, few or many, or as a class when expanded; others skip it.

J: TRBJ2-5; D: TRBD1; size: .; V: TRBV6-2/TRBV6-3; DNA: TGTGCCAGCAGTTACAGGGCCCCACCGGGACAGGGAGAGACCCAGTACTTC; CDR3: CASSYRAPPGQGETQYF
J: TRBJ1-1; D: TRBD1; size: .; V: TRBV7-9; DNA: TGTGCCAGCAGCTTACTAGCCGGGGGACAGGATACTTTCTTT; CDR3: CASSLLAGGQDTFF
J: TRBJ1-3; D: .; size: .; V: TRBV28; DNA: TGTGCCAGCAGTCCTCCGGGACATGGTAACACCATATATTTT; CDR3: CASSPPGHGNTIYF
J: TRBJ2-2; D: TRBD2; size: once; V: TRBV7-9; DNA: TGTGCCAGCAGCCCGCGACTAGCGGGGGGGCCTACCGGGGAGCTGTTTTTT; CDR3: CASSPRLAGGPTGELFF
J: TRBJ2-3; D: TRBD2; size: .; V: TRBV2; DNA: TGTGCCAGCAGGACGGGACTAGCGGGGGGCAGCACAGATACGCAGTATTTT; CDR3: CASRTGLAGGSTDTQYF
J: TRBJ1-4; D: .; size: .; V: TRBV25-1; DNA: TGTGCCAGCAGTACCCCCGGGGGAAATGAAAAACTGTTTTTT; CDR3: CASSTPGGNEKLFF
J: TRBJ2-3; D: .; size: .; V: TRBV18; DNA: TGTGCCAGCTCAGTAACTACAGGGCTCCTCACAGATACGCAGTATTTT; CDR3: CASSVTTGLLTDTQYF
J: TRBJ2-7; D: .; size: .; V: TRBV4-1; DNA: TGCGCCAGCAGCCAAGTGGCAGGATCCTACGAGCAGTACTTC; CDR3: CASSQVAGSYEQYF
J: TRBJ2-7; D: .; size: .; V: TRBV15; DNA: TGTGCCACCAGCTCGAACAGGGTGGTAGCCTACGAGCAGTACTTC; CDR3: CATSSNRVVAYEQYF
J: TRBJ2-5; D: TRBD1; size: .; V: TRBV5-1; DNA: TGCGCCAGCAGCTTGGAGGGGGCAGAGACCCAGTACTTC; CDR3: CASSLEGAETQYF
J: TRBJ2-7; D: TRBD1; size: once; V: TRBV12-3/TRBV12-4; DNA: TGTGCCAGCAGTTTAAGGGGGCAGCAGTACTTC; CDR3: CASSLRGQQYF
J: TRBJ2-1; D: TRBD2; size: .; V: TRBV6-5; DNA: TGTGCCAGCAGTTACTACGGACTAGCTAATGAGCAGTTCTTC; CDR3: CASSYYGLANEQFF
J: TRBJ2-5; D: .; size: .; V: TRBV6-1; DNA: TGTGCCAGCAGTGAGAACAGGGCCCCAGGGGAGACCCAGTACTTC; CDR3: CASSENRAPGETQYF
J: TRBJ1-1; D: .; size: .; V: TRBV29-1; DNA: TGCAGCGTTGTCCGGGTTATGAACACTGAAGCTTTCTTT; CDR3: CSVVRVMNTEAFF
J: TRBJ2-2; D: TRBD1; size: .; V: TRBV5-3; DNA: TGTGCCAGAAGCTTGGAGGTTCCAGGGGGCGCGAGGACCGGGGAGCTGTTTTTT; CDR3: CARSLEVPGGARTGELFF
J: TRBJ2-5; D: .; size: once; V: TRBV7-9; DNA: TGTGCCAGCAGCCCTCAAAGAGGGCAAGCCCAGGTGACCCAGTACTTC; CDR3: CASSPQRGQAQVTQYF
J: TRBJ2-5; D: TRBD1; size: .; V: TRBV19; DNA: TGTGCCAGTACAGGGGGTCAAGAGACCCAGTACTTC; CDR3: CASTGGQETQYF
J: TRBJ2-4; D: TRBD2; size: .; V: TRBV19; DNA: TGTGCCAGTGGACCCGGGAGGGGAAACATTCAGTACTTC; CDR3: CASGPGRGNIQYF
J: TRBJ1-1; D: .; size: .; V: TRBV19; DNA: TGTGCCAGTAGCCGAAATCCGACAGGGAACACTGAAGCTTTCTTT; CDR3: CASSRNPTGNTEAFF
J: TRBJ2-1; D: TRBD1; size: .; V: TRBV6-4; DNA: TGTGCCAGCAGTCAAGTCGGGGTGGGGACAGGCAAAAATGAGCAGTTCTTC; CDR3: CASSQVGVGTGKNEQFF
J: TRBJ1-2; D: .; size: .; V: TRBV3-1/TRBV3-2; DNA: TGTGCCAGCAGCCAACTCATAGGGGGTGTCTATGGCTACACCTTC; CDR3: CASSQLIGGVYGYTF
J: TRBJ1-2; D: TRBD1; size: .; V: TRBV5-1; DNA: TGCGCCAGCAGCGCAGACAGGGGGAACTATGGCTACACCTTC; CDR3: CASSADRGNYGYTF
J: TRBJ2-2; D: TRBD2; size: .; V: TRBV6-5; DNA: TGTGCCAGCAGGCGGACTAGCGGGGATACCGGGGAGCTGTTTTTT; CDR3: CASRRTSGDTGELFF
J: TRBJ1-2; D: .; size: .; V: TRBV18; DNA: TGTGCCAGCCTCCTAATTGGGGGGTCCCTCTATGGCTACACCTTC; CDR3: CASLLIGGSLYGYTF
J: TRBJ1-3; D: TRBD1; size: .; V: TRBV19; DNA: TGTGCCAGTAGGAACCACAGGGGGGCCTCTGGAAACACCATATATTTT; CDR3: CASRNHRGASGNTIYF
J: TRBJ1-4; D: TRBD1; size: .; V: TRBV11-2; DNA: TGTGCCAGCAGCTTCAAATGGACAGGGCCTGAAAAACTGTTTTTT; CDR3: CASSFKWTGPEKLFF
J: TRBJ1-4; D: TRBD1; size: .; V: TRBV7-9; DNA: TGTGCCAGCAGCCAGGGACAGGGACGTGAAAAACTGTTTTTT; CDR3: CASSQGQGREKLFF
J: TRBJ1-1; D: TRBD1; size: once; V: TRBV6-2/TRBV6-3; DNA: TGTGCCAGCAGCCCTACCGGGACAGGGAAGAGCACTGAAGCTTTCTTT; CDR3: CASSPTGTGKSTEAFF
J: TRBJ1-1; D: .; size: .; V: TRBV4-1; DNA: TGCGCCAGCAGCCAATTAGTGTCGAACACTGAAGCTTTCTTT; CDR3: CASSQLVSNTEAFF
J: TRBJ1-2; D: TRBD1; size: few; V: TRBV4-1; DNA: TGCGCCAGCAGCCAAGCGGCTGGGACAGGGGCCGATGGCTACACCTTC; CDR3: CASSQAAGTGADGYTF
J: TRBJ1-2; D: .; size: once; V: TRBV13; DNA: TGTGCCAGCAGCGGAGAGCAGGGCTCCTATGGCTACACCTTC; CDR3: CASSGEQGSYGYTF
J: TRBJ1-1; D: TRBD1; size: .; V: TRBV9; DNA: TGTGCCAGCAGCTCCTCAGGGGGCACTGAAGCTTTCTTT; CDR3: CASSSSGGTEAFF
J: TRBJ2-7; D: .; size: .; V: TRBV23-1; DNA: TGCGCCAGCAGTCATCCACCAGTAAACTCCTACGAGCAGTACTTC; CDR3: CASSHPPVNSYEQYF
J: TRBJ2-1; D: .; size: .; V: TRBV20-1; DNA: TGCAGTGCTAGTAGACAGGAATACAATGAGCAGTTCTTC; CDR3: CSASRQEYNEQFF
J: TRBJ1-1; D: .; size: .; V: TRBV29-1; DNA: TGCAGCGTCTACAGGGAAATGAACACTGAAGCTTTCTTT; CDR3: CSVYREMNTEAFF
J: TRBJ1-1; D: TRBD1; size: .; V: TRBV6-4; DNA: TGTGCCAGCAGTGACTCAGGGACAGCAGGCACTGAAGCTTTCTTT; CDR3: CASSDSGTAGTEAFF
J: TRBJ1-1; D: TRBD1; size: .; V: TRBV5-4; DNA: TGTGCCAGCAGCCGGAGGACAGGGGGAGTTGACAAGGACACTGAAGCTTTCTTT; CDR3: CASSRRTGGVDKDTEAFF
J: TRBJ1-2; D: TRBD1; size: once; V: TRBV18; DNA: TGTGCCAGCTCACTGGGGACAGGGGGTCCGCAGGTCTATGGCTACACCTTC; CDR3: CASSLGTGGPQVYGYTF
J: TRBJ2-1; D: TRBD2; size: .; V: TRBV5-4; DNA: TGTGCCAGCAGCTTGGGGGGGACTAGCGGGGACAATGAGCAGTTCTTC; CDR3: CASSLGGTSGDNEQFF
J: TRBJ1-2; D: .; size: .; V: TRBV30; DNA: TGTGCCTGGAGTGGGGAGGGGGCTAACTATGGCTACACCTTC; CDR3: CAWSGEGANYGYTF
J: TRBJ2-3; D: TRBD2; size: .; V: TRBV6-4; DNA: TGTGCCAGCAGTGACAGCGGGGGGGCCACAGATACGCAGTATTTT; CDR3: CASSDSGGATDTQYF
J: TRBJ1-2; D: TRBD1; size: .; V: TRBV11-2; DNA: TGTGCCAGCAGCCTAACAGGGGCCAATGGCTACACCTTC; CDR3: CASSLTGANGYTF
J: TRBJ2-7; D: .; size: .; V: TRBV5-1; DNA: TGCGCCAGCAGCTTGCTCTTGGGACAATACGAGCAGTACTTC; CDR3: CASSLLLGQYEQYF
J: TRBJ2-3; D: .; size: .; V: TRBV9; DNA: TGTGCCAGCAGCGTTTTCTGGGGGGGCACAGATACGCAGTATTTT; CDR3: CASSVFWGGTDTQYF
J: TRBJ1-1; D: .; size: .; V: TRBV6-1; DNA: TGTGCCAGCAGTGAAAGCGTCACATTGAACACTGAAGCTTTCTTT; CDR3: CASSESVTLNTEAFF
J: TRBJ2-3; D: TRBD2; size: .; V: TRBV7-6; DNA: TGTGCCAGCAGCTTAGATAGGGCTAGCGGGGGGACATACACAGATACGCAGTATTTT; CDR3: CASSLDRASGGTYTDTQYF
J: TRBJ2-3; D: .; size: .; V: TRBV5-1; DNA: TGCGCCAGCAGCTTGATCTTAACAGGGACCACAGATACGCAGTATTTT; CDR3: CASSLILTGTTDTQYF